The 21 T cell receptor beta chains below all came from one sample that was sequenced in a study of blood T cell repertoires in COVID-19. Produced via immunoSEQ multiplex PCR; TCRdb's table is partial and in-frame only. The table shows roughly 380,000 clones, with about 90% occurring only once. The sequenced sample was PBMCs or T cells enriched from blood (not recorded which). The source is a woman aged 30 to 39 who had been exposed to COVID-19.

The rearrangement links TRBV7-9 to TRBJ2-6; 8 positions match TRBD1. The germline V gene has CDR1 SEHNR and CDR2 FQNEAQ (reference sequence). The J segment lost 0 bases and the V segment lost 6 bases, leaving 10 bases of the junction unmatched. The CDR3 has 18 residues. For the CDR3, the DNA is TGTGCCAGCAGGTATACCGGGACAGGCTTCTCTGGGGCCAACGTCCTGACTTTC. Its translation: CASRYTGTGFSGANVLTF.

This clone was counted a single time. The genes are TRBV10-3 and TRBJ1-4; tentative D call: TRBD1 (5 bases). This CDR3 has 13 amino acids. V gave up 6 bases and J gave up 5 bases, with 10 bases separating them. Looked up from germline, CDR1 is ENHRY and CDR2 is SYGVKD. The CDR3 DNA sequence: TGTGCCATCAGCGCAGGGCTGAATGAAAAACTGTTTTTT. The encoded protein is CAISAGLNEKLFF.

This chain links TRBV10-2 with TRBJ2-7, with 9 bases that match TRBD2. Trimming took 5 bases from V and 3 from J; bases not matched to a gene: 5. Germline V CDR1 and CDR2: WSHSY, SAAADI. The CDR3 runs 14 residues. The CDR3 DNA is TGCGCCAGCAGTATAGCGGGAGCTGGCTACGAGCAGTACTTC. Its translation is CASSIAGAGYEQYF.

This clone was seen a few times. The V and J genes are TRBV7-8 and TRBJ1-5; D remains ambiguous. Trimming removed 1 base at V and 4 bases at J, with 11 bases between. Germline V gene lookup returns CDR1 SGHVS and CDR2 FQNEAQ. This CDR3 is built from 15 residues. The CDR3 protein is CASSLEAATNQPQHF. In nucleotides, the CDR3 is TGTGCCAGCAGCTTAGAAGCGGCAACTAATCAGCCCCAGCATTTT.

The chain combines TRBV10-3 with TRBJ1-2; D unresolved. This CDR3 is built from 13 residues. Germline V gene data show CDR1 as ENHRY and CDR2 as SYGVKD. The ends were cut back, 2 bases at V and 2 bases at J, with 6 bases in the middle. The CDR3 DNA is TGTGCCATCAGTGAGGCCAGAAACTATGGCTACACCTTC. It codes for CAISEARNYGYTF.

The CDR3 sequence is CASSSGLADEQYF. The CDR3 DNA reads TGTGCCAGCAGCTCTGGACTAGCAGACGAGCAGTACTTC. V and J are TRBV7-3 and TRBJ2-7; 8 bases agree with TRBD2. The germline gives CDR1 SGHTA, CDR2 FQGTGA. The CDR3 runs to 13 residues. V shed 4 bases, J shed 5 bases, and the junction held 4 bases outside the gene matches.

The chain combines TRBV6-5 with TRBJ1-1; D perhaps matches TRBD1 (6 bases). Germline V gene lookup returns CDR1 MNHEY and CDR2 SVGAGI. This CDR3 is 14 amino acids long. Between the trimmed V and J ends, which lost 2 bases and 4 bases, there was a span of 11 bases. CDR3 bases: TGTGCCAGCAGTTACGACAGGCTTGGCACTGAAGCTTTCTTT. Encoded protein: CASSYDRLGTEAFF.

CDR3 region: CASSELAGTGELFF. The CDR3 coding sequence is TGTGCCAGCAGTGAACTAGCGGGAACCGGGGAGCTGTTTTTT. The rearrangement links TRBV2 to TRBJ2-2; 9 positions match TRBD2. J gave up 5 bases and V 2 bases, and 0 bases lay outside the gene matches. Germline CDR1 and CDR2: SNHLY and FYNNEI. This CDR3 has 14 amino acids.

V is TRBV19 and J is TRBJ2-7; TRBD1 agrees at 11 bases. In germline, CDR1 is LNHDA, CDR2 SQIVND (reference sequence). Germline trimming cut 5 bases from V and 6 bases from J; bases unmatched to any gene: 6. This CDR3 spans 14 amino acids. The chain's CDR3 is CASSSGQGAREQYF. CDR3 nucleotide sequence: TGTGCCAGTAGTTCCGGACAGGGGGCGCGCGAGCAGTACTTC.

The chain has TRBV7-9 and TRBJ1-6, with a weak D call TRBD1 (6 bases). The CDR3 sequence is 15 residues long. Trimming took off 4 bases at V and 7 bases at J, with 14 bases between the two ends. Germline-derived CDR1 and CDR2 are SEHNR and FQNEAQ (reference sequence). In nucleotides, the CDR3 is TGTGCCAGCAGCTCGATGACAGGTCTCAATTCACCCCTCCACTTT. Protein sequence: CASSSMTGLNSPLHF.

The CDR3 DNA follows: TGTGCCAGCACGGCAGGGGGGTTTGGCTACACCTTC. Residues: CASTAGGFGYTF. The J gene is TRBJ1-2, the V gene TRBV6-5, with 7 nucleotides matching TRBD1. J gave up 7 bases and V 7 bases, and 6 bases lay outside the gene matches. This CDR3 region has 12 residues. CDR1 MNHEY and CDR2 SVGAGI come from the germline V gene.

This clone has just one count. This rearrangement joins TRBV2 to TRBJ2-2; D might be TRBD2 (6 bases). Germline assignment: CDR1 SNHLY and CDR2 FYNNEI. This CDR3 has 16 amino acids. The V end lost 3 bases, the J end lost 5 bases, and 16 bases lay between the germline ends. The CDR3 bases are TGTGCCAGCAGTGATGGGGACTCTGGGGCGACCGGGGAGCTGTTTTTT. As protein: CASSDGDSGATGELFF.

This clone was observed a single time. This chain connects TRBV7-3 to TRBJ2-5; no clear D gene. Germline lookup yields CDR1 SGHTA and CDR2 FQGTGA. The CDR3 runs 13 residues. V was pared by 0 bases and J by 3 bases, with 5 bases between. CDR3 sequence (DNA): TGTGCCAGCAGCTTAACACGGGAAGAGACCCAGTACTTC. Amino acids: CASSLTREETQYF.

This clone was seen more than once but under ten times. The chain has TRBV7-3 and TRBJ2-1, with D hard to call. The CDR3 is 14 amino acids. Deletions cut 5 bases from V and 1 base from J, with 9 bases between. Germline CDR1 is SGHTA and CDR2 is FQGTGA. CDR3 in amino acids: CASSLTNSYNEQFF. The CDR3 DNA is TGTGCCAGCAGCCTTACTAATTCCTACAATGAGCAGTTCTTC. Together with reference TRBV7-3 and TRBJ2-1, the CDR3 gives the full variable domain: GAGVSQTPSNKVTEKGKYVELRCDPISGHTALYWYRQSLGQGPEFLIYFQGTGAADDSGLPNDRFFAVRPEGSVSTLKIQRTERGDSAVYLCASSLTNSYNEQFFGPGTRLTVL.

This chain links TRBV19 with TRBJ2-5; 10 nucleotides align to TRBD1. Germline V gene data show CDR1 as LNHDA and CDR2 as SQIVND (reference sequence). The junction had 6 bases not matched to a gene; V was cut back by 7 bases and J by 4 bases. The CDR3 consists of 14 residues. The CDR3 nucleotides read TGTGCCAGTACCGACAGGGGGCGGGGAGAGACCCAGTACTTC. Its protein product is CASTDRGRGETQYF.

V is TRBV28 and J is TRBJ1-5; TRBD1 matches at 7 bases. The germline V gene encodes CDR1 MDHEN and CDR2 SYDVKM. Trimming took 2 bases from V and 9 from J; bases not matched to a gene: 4. This CDR3 is built from 13 residues. The CDR3: CASSLPQGPPQHF. CDR3 coding DNA: TGTGCCAGCAGTTTACCACAGGGGCCGCCCCAGCATTTT.

The V call is TRBV20-1, the J call TRBJ1-2; D gene unclear. V lost 2 bases, J lost 7 bases, and 8 bases lay in between. This CDR3 is built from 11 residues. Germline V gene data show CDR1 as DFQATT and CDR2 as SNEGSKA (reference sequence). CDR3 in DNA: TGCAGTGCTAGAATCGGAGGTGGCTACACCTTC. The encoded protein is CSARIGGGYTF.

The chain combines TRBV6-5 with TRBJ1-4, with D tentatively TRBD1 (6 bases). V lost 2 bases and J lost 6, with 10 bases in between. This CDR3 is built from 14 residues. Germline V CDR1 and CDR2: MNHEY, SVGAGI. CDR3 in amino acids: CASSYERGYEKLFF. DNA for the CDR3: TGTGCCAGCAGTTACGAGAGGGGGTATGAAAAACTGTTTTTT.

This clone was picked up many times. The chain joins TRBV6-4 to TRBJ2-1, with 11 bases matching TRBD2. Germline V lookup: CDR1 MRHNA, CDR2 SNTAGT. The CDR3 totals 14 residues. Trimming at V came to 2 bases and at J to 6 bases, leaving 0 bases not matched to a gene. The CDR3 region has the DNA TGTGCCAGCAGTGACGGGACTAGCGGCAATGAGCAGTTCTTC. Its translation is CASSDGTSGNEQFF.

The chain employs TRBV5-1 and TRBJ2-2, with 7 bases fitting TRBD2. The junction had 11 bases not matched to a gene; V was cut back by 5 bases and J by 4 bases. Germline V gene lookup returns CDR1 SGHRS and CDR2 YFSETQ. The CDR3 contains 16 residues. CDR3: CASSEGKAGLTGELFF. The DNA for the CDR3 is TGCGCCAGCAGTGAGGGGAAAGCGGGACTCACCGGGGAGCTGTTTTTT.

The chain carries TRBV6-5 and TRBJ2-1, with D possibly TRBD2 on 7 matching bases. The CDR3 is made up of 15 amino acids. V lost 7 bases to trimming and J lost 7 bases, with 20 bases between them. Germline values: CDR1 MNHEY, CDR2 SVGAGI. CDR3 DNA: TGTGCCAGCAAAAGGGAGGGGGGATCTTGGAATGAGCAGTTCTTC. This gives the protein CASKREGGSWNEQFF.